These 26 T cell receptor beta chains came from one sample sequenced in a study of blood T cell repertoires in COVID-19. The assay was immunoSEQ multiplex PCR, and TCRdb's table has in-frame clones only and misses some. This sample has 110,000 to 150,000 clones; less than 85% occur once, and the top ten carry 1.5% to 2%. The sequenced sample consisted of PBMCs or T cells enriched from blood (not recorded which). The receptors come from a woman aged 18-30 years who had been exposed to COVID-19.

This clone was recorded at least ten times. The chain joins TRBV20-1 to TRBJ2-3; the D is unclear. Germline V lookup: CDR1 DFQATT, CDR2 SNEGSKA (reference sequence). V was shortened by 7 bases and J by 2 bases, with 7 bases between the two germline ends. CDR3 length: 11 amino acids. In DNA, the CDR3 is TGCAGTGGGGCCTACACAGATACGCAGTATTTT. It is translated as CSGAYTDTQYF.

V and J are TRBV2 and TRBJ1-2, with D possibly being TRBD1 (5 bases). The V and J ends lost 8 bases and 3 bases respectively, with 22 bases between them. Germline lookup yields CDR1 SNHLY and CDR2 FYNNEI. CDR3 length: 16 residues. For the CDR3, the DNA is TGTGCCAGCCTCCCTAAGCCAATGGGGGGGTACTATGGCTACACCTTC. Translating it yields CASLPKPMGGYYGYTF. The full variable domain, its missing parts supplied by reference TRBV2 and TRBJ1-2, is EPEVTQTPSHQVTQMGQEVILRCVPISNHLYFYWYRQILGQKVEFLVSFYNNEISEKSEIFDDQFSVERPDGSNFTLKIRSTKLEDSAMYFCASLPKPMGGYYGYTFGSGTRLTVV.

J is TRBJ2-7 and V is TRBV11-2, with D perhaps TRBD1 (5 bases). The V and J ends lost 0 bases and 2 bases respectively, with 11 bases between them. The CDR3 loop spans 15 amino acids. In germline, CDR1 is SGHAT, CDR2 FQNNGV. DNA of the CDR3: TGTGCCAGCAGCTTAGATCGGACACGAGCCTACGAGCAGTACTTC. Its protein product is CASSLDRTRAYEQYF.

There are a few counts of this clone. V and J are TRBV6-5 and TRBJ1-2; 7 nucleotides line up with TRBD1. Germline V gene sequence: CDR1 MNHEY, CDR2 SVGAGI. V dropped 5 bases and J dropped 3; count of bases not matched to a gene: 6. The CDR3 spans 14 residues. CDR3 protein: CASSLAGGHYGYTF. As DNA, the CDR3 is TGTGCCAGCAGTCTCGCAGGGGGGCACTATGGCTACACCTTC.

This rearrangement joins TRBV28 to TRBJ2-7; 7 bases are a match to TRBD1. The trim removed 6 bases at V and 0 bases at J, leaving 8 bases unmatched. Germline V lookup: CDR1 MDHEN, CDR2 SYDVKM. CDR3 length equals 15 residues. The CDR3 here is CASRGTVFSSYEQYF. The CDR3 bases are TGTGCCAGCAGAGGGACAGTCTTTAGCTCCTACGAGCAGTACTTC.

The chain is built from TRBV28 and TRBJ1-1; no reliable D call. Germline CDR1 and CDR2: MDHEN and SYDVKM. The ends were cut back, 7 bases at V and 0 bases at J, with 18 bases in the middle. CDR3 length: 16 residues. This CDR3 reads CASTIHPPHLNTEAFF. The CDR3 region has the DNA TGTGCCAGCACCATACACCCCCCCCACCTGAACACTGAAGCTTTCTTT.

This CDR3 reads CASSPNGDGYTF. The CDR3 DNA sequence: TGTGCCAGCAGCCCCAACGGGGATGGCTACACCTTC. The genes are TRBV12-3 or TRBV12-4 and TRBJ1-2; D not certain. V was shortened by 6 bases and J by 6 bases, with 11 bases between the two germline ends. This CDR3 is built from 12 residues.

The chain joins TRBV5-6 to TRBJ2-2, with D maybe TRBD1 (6 bases). Germline V CDR1 and CDR2: SGHDT, YYEEEE. This CDR3 comprises 14 residues. The V end was cut by 4 bases, the J end by 5 bases, with 12 bases between. The CDR3 nucleotides read TGTGCCAGCAGCAGGGGACACCCGACCGGGGAGCTGTTTTTT. Protein: CASSRGHPTGELFF. Variable domain in full (rest from reference TRBV5-6 and TRBJ2-2): DAGVTQSPTHLIKTRGQQVTLRCSPKSGHDTVSWYQQALGQGPQFIFQYYEEEERQRGNFPDRFSGHQFPNYSSELNVNALLLGDSALYLCASSRGHPTGELFFGEGSRLTVL.

This clone was observed a single time. The rearrangement links TRBV12-3 or TRBV12-4 to TRBJ2-7; D is perhaps TRBD1 (5 bases). CDR3 length: 12 amino acids. The germline V and J ends were trimmed by 6 bases and 5 bases, with 11 bases remaining between them. The CDR3 reads CASSQGSHEQYF. For the CDR3, the DNA is TGTGCCAGCAGCCAGGGTAGCCACGAGCAGTACTTC.

In this sample, this clone turned up a few times. The chain's CDR3 is CASRGLAGSSYEQYF. CDR3 coding DNA: TGTGCCAGCAGGGGACTAGCGGGTAGCTCCTACGAGCAGTACTTC. The V gene is TRBV27, the J gene TRBJ2-7, with 12 bases lining up with TRBD2. The J segment lost 0 bases and the V segment lost 6 bases, leaving 3 bases of the junction unmatched. The CDR3 is made up of 15 amino acids. Germline values: CDR1 MNHEY, CDR2 SMNVEV (reference sequence).

The chain recombines TRBV14 with TRBJ1-1, with a tentative D call TRBD1 (5 bases). The V gene's germline CDR1 is SGHDN and CDR2 FVKESK. The CDR3 sequence is 13 residues long. V lost 4 bases and J 10 bases, leaving 16 bases between the germline ends. CDR3 in amino acids: CASSPGHLWGAFF. The CDR3 region has the DNA TGTGCCAGCAGCCCAGGACACCTGTGGGGAGCTTTCTTT.

The chain uses TRBV12-3 or TRBV12-4 and TRBJ2-5; D is possibly TRBD2 (5 bases). Trimming stripped 6 bases from V and 5 bases from J, with 10 bases between. The CDR3 is 12 residues long. The CDR3 nucleotides read TGTGCCAGCAGCCCTTGGGAGGAGACCCAGTACTTC. As protein: CASSPWEETQYF.

CDR3 DNA sequence: TGCGCCAGCAGCCATGCGGTAAGGCTAGCGGGGTCCTACAATGAGCAGTTCTTC. This encodes CASSHAVRLAGSYNEQFF. The chain combines TRBV4-1 with TRBJ2-1; 9 nucleotides line up with TRBD2. Trimming cost V 3 bases and J 1 base; bases outside gene matches: 10. Germline V gene lookup returns CDR1 MGHRA and CDR2 YSYEKL. The CDR3 length is 18 residues.

The V and J genes are TRBV28 and TRBJ1-4; D is uncertain. This CDR3 spans 12 amino acids. Trimming stripped 4 bases from V and 8 bases from J, with 8 bases between. In germline, CDR1 is MDHEN, CDR2 SYDVKM. The CDR3 DNA sequence: TGTGCCAGCAGTTCCAGGAGGGAAAAACTGTTTTTT. Translating gives CASSSRREKLFF.

V usage is TRBV11-2 and J usage is TRBJ1-2; D ambiguous. V was trimmed by 3 bases and J by 6 bases, leaving 11 bases between them. This CDR3 has 13 amino acids. Germline V gives CDR1 SGHAT, CDR2 FQNNGV. Here the CDR3 reads CASSFPRGDGYTF. As DNA, the CDR3 is TGTGCCAGCAGCTTCCCCCGGGGAGATGGCTACACCTTC.

The V call is TRBV6-2 or TRBV6-3, the J call TRBJ2-7, with 7 bases aligning to TRBD1. This CDR3 region has 14 residues. Germline values: CDR1 MNHEY, CDR2 SVGEGT. V gave up 5 bases and J gave up 1 base; unmatched junction bases: 5. The CDR3 DNA reads as TGTGCCAGCAGTCCCGGGACAGATTCCTACGAGCAGTACTTC. Protein product: CASSPGTDSYEQYF.

The rearrangement joins TRBV6-1 to TRBJ2-1; 7 nucleotides agree with TRBD2. Germline V gives CDR1 MNHNS, CDR2 SASEGT. The CDR3 sequence is 15 residues long. The J segment lost 2 bases and the V segment lost 0 bases, leaving 1 base of the junction unmatched. The DNA of the CDR3 is TGTGCCAGCAGTGAAGCGGGAGGGACCTACAATGAGCAGTTCTTC. Translated: CASSEAGGTYNEQFF.

The gene calls are TRBV21-1 and TRBJ2-2; the table's D call of TRBD2 was not tested on the DNA. TRBV21-1 is recorded as a pseudogene. The CDR3 is made up of 13 amino acids. CDR3 amino acids: CASSKGGTGELFF. The CDR3 DNA is TGTGCCAGCAGCAAAGGAGGGACCGGGGAGCTGTTTTTT.

V gene TRBV29-1 combines with J gene TRBJ2-3; D unclear. CDR1 is SQVTM and CDR2 is ANQGSEA in the germline V gene. V dropped 2 bases and J dropped 3 bases, with 9 bases sitting between them. CDR3 length equals 13 residues. This CDR3 reads CSVEQGVTDTQYF. The CDR3 DNA sequence: TGCAGCGTTGAACAAGGAGTGACAGATACGCAGTATTTT.

The chain has TRBV4-1 and TRBJ2-2; no clear D. Germline V gene sequence: CDR1 MGHRA, CDR2 YSYEKL. V lost 0 bases and J 6 bases, leaving 14 bases between the germline ends. The CDR3 totals 16 residues. The CDR3 DNA reads as TGCGCCAGCAGCCAAGAGCGAGCGAGAAAGGCCGGGGAGCTGTTTTTT. Protein: CASSQERARKAGELFF.

This sequence joins TRBV18 and TRBJ1-2; 8 bases are shared with TRBD1. Germline V CDR1 and CDR2: KGHSH, LQKENI. The CDR3 has 15 amino acids. V was clipped by 5 bases and J by 4 bases; unmatched bases: 9. CDR3 sequence: CASSSDRGRGYGYTF. For the CDR3, the DNA is TGTGCCAGCTCATCCGACAGGGGACGGGGCTATGGCTACACCTTC. The variable domain in full, with the rest retrieved from reference TRBV18 and TRBJ1-2, is NAGVMQNPRHLVRRRGQEARLRCSPMKGHSHVYWYRQLPEEGLKFMVYLQKENIIDESGMPKERFSAEFPKEGPSILRIQQVVRGDSAAYFCASSSDRGRGYGYTFGSGTRLTVV.

The rearrangement uses TRBV11-2 and TRBJ1-5; perhaps TRBD1 as D (6 bases). V was pared by 5 bases and J by 2 bases, with 13 bases between. Germline CDR1 reads SGHAT; CDR2 reads FQNNGV. The CDR3 extends over 15 amino acids. CDR3: CASSGTGGGNQPQHF. The CDR3 DNA is TGTGCCAGCAGCGGGACGGGGGGCGGCAATCAGCCCCAGCATTTT.

The chain joins TRBV7-2 to TRBJ1-2, with no clear D. This CDR3 comprises 18 residues. The germline gives CDR1 SGHTA, CDR2 FQGNSA. V was clipped by 1 base and J by 4 bases, with 22 bases between them. CDR3 sequence (DNA): TGTGCCAGCAGCTTAGGTGGGCAAAGAGGGTGGGCGCTCTATGGCTACACCTTC. Protein: CASSLGGQRGWALYGYTF.

The chain uses TRBV7-3 and TRBJ1-3; TRBD1 is a possible D gene (6 bases). CDR1 SGHTA and CDR2 FQGTGA come from the germline V gene. The V end was cut by 2 bases, the J end by 2 bases, with 10 bases between. The CDR3 has 15 residues. CDR3 protein: CASSLGTGTGNTIYF. In DNA form, the CDR3 reads TGTGCCAGCAGCTTAGGCACAGGGACTGGAAACACCATATATTTT.

The chain carries TRBV2 and TRBJ2-7; no clear D. Germline V gene sequence: CDR1 SNHLY, CDR2 FYNNEI. V was shortened by 6 bases and J by 3 bases, with 6 bases between the two germline ends. The CDR3 runs 11 residues. This chain's CDR3 is CASSANYEQYF. CDR3 nucleotide sequence: TGTGCCAGCAGCGCTAACTACGAGCAGTACTTC.

CDR3 sequence: CASSLGLAGYEQYF. Here the CDR3 DNA reads TGTGCCAGCAGCCTGGGACTAGCGGGCTACGAGCAGTACTTC. The chain has TRBV7-2 and TRBJ2-7; 12 nucleotides align to TRBD2. V trimming: 5 bases; J trimming: 3 bases; junction bases outside the gene matches: 2. Germline assignment: CDR1 SGHTA and CDR2 FQGNSA. This CDR3 has 14 residues.